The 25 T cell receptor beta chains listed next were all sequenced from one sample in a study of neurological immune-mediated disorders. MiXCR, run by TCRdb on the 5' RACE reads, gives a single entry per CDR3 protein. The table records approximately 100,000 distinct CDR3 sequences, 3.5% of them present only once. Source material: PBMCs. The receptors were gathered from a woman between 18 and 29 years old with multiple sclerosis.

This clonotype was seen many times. The CDR3 reads CSARAGDGQETQYF. DNA for the CDR3: TGCAGTGCTAGAGCGGGGGACGGCCAAGAGACCCAGTACTTC. This rearrangement joins TRBV20-1 to TRBJ2-5; weak D call: TRBD2 (6 bases). CDR3 size: 14 residues. Germline lookup yields CDR1 DFQATT and CDR2 SNEGSKA (reference sequence). V dropped 1 base and J dropped 1 base, with 10 bases sitting between them.

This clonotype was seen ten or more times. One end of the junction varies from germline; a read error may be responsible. The CDR3 here is CASSLLGPNAEAFF. For the CDR3, the DNA is TGTGCCAGCAGTTTATTGGGTCCGAACGCTGAAGCTTTCTTT. The chain has TRBV28 and TRBJ1-1; D is undetermined. Germline V gives CDR1 MDHEN, CDR2 SYDVKM. The CDR3 runs to 14 residues.

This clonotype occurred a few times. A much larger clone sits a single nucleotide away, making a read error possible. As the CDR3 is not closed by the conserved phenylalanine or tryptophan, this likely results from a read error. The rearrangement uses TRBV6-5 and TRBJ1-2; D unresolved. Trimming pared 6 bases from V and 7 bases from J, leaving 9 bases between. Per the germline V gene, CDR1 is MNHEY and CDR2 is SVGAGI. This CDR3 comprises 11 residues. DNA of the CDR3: TGTGCCAGCAGCCCGGGCGTTGGCTACACCTGC. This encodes CASSPGVGYTC.

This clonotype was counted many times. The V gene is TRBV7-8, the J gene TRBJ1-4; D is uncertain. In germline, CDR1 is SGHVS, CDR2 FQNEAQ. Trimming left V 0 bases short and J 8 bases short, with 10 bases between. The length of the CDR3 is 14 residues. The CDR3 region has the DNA TGTGCCAGCAGCTTAGCGAAATTGGGGGAAAAACTGTTTTTT. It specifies CASSLAKLGEKLFF.

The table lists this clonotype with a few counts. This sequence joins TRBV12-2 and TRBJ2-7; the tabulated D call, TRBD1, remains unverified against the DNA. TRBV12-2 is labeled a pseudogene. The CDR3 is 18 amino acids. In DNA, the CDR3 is TGTGCAAGTCGCTTAGCCACCCCCGGGCCATTCCACCCTACCGAGCAGTACTTC. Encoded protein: CASRLATPGPFHPTEQYF.

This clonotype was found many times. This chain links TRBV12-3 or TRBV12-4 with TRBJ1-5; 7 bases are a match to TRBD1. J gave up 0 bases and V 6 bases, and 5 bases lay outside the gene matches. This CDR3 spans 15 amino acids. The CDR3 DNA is TGTGCCAGCAGCTCGGGACAGAATAGCAATCAGCCCCAGCATTTT. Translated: CASSSGQNSNQPQHF.

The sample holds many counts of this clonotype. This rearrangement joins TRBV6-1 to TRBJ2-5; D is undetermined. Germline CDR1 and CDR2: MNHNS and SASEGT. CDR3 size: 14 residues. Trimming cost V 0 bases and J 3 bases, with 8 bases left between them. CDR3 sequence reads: CASSEAPRKETQYF. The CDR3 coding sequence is TGTGCCAGCAGTGAAGCGCCCAGGAAAGAGACCCAGTACTTC.

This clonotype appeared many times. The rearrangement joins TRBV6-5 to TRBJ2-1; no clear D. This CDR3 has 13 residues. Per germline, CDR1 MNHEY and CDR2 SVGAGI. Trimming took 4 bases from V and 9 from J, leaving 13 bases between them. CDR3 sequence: CASSWVLGGEQFF. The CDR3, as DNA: TGTGCCAGCAGTTGGGTTTTGGGCGGTGAGCAGTTCTTC.

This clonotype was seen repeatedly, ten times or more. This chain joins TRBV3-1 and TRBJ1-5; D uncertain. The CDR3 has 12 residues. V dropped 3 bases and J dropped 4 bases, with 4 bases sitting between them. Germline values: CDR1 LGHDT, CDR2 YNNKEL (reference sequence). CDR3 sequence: CASSQGNQPQHF. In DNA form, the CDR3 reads TGTGCCAGCAGCCAGGGGAATCAGCCCCAGCATTTT.

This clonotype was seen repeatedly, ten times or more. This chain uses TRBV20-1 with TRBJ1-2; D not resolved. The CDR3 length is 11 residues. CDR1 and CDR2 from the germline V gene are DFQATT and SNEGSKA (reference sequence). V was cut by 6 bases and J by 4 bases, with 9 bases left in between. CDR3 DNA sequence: TGCAGTGCGCGGAACAGCTATGGCTACACCTTC. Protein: CSARNSYGYTF.

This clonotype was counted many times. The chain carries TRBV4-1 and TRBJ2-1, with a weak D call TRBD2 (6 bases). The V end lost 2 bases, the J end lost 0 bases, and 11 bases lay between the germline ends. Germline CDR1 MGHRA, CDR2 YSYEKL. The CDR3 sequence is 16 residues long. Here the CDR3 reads CASSQTSTSSYNEQFF. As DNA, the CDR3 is TGCGCCAGCAGCCAAACTAGCACAAGCTCCTACAATGAGCAGTTCTTC.

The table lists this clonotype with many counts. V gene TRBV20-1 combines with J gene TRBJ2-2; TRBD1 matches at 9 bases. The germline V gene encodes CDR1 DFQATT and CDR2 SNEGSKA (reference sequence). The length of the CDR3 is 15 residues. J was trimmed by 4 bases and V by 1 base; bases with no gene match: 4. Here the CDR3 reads CSARVPQGATGELFF. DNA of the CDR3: TGCAGTGCTAGAGTTCCACAGGGGGCCACCGGGGAGCTGTTTTTT.

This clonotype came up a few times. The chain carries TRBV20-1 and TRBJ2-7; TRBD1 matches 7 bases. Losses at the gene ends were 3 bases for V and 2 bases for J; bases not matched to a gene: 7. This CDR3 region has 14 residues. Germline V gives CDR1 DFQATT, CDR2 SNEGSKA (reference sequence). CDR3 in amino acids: CSARRGQLTYEQYF. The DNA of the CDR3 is TGCAGTGCTAGGAGGGGACAGTTAACCTACGAGCAGTACTTC.

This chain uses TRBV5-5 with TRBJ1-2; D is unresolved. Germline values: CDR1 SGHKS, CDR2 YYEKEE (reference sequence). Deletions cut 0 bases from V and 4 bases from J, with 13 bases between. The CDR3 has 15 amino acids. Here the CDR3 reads CASSLDRVGFYGYTF. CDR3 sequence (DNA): TGTGCCAGCAGCTTGGACCGTGTGGGGTTCTATGGCTACACCTTC.

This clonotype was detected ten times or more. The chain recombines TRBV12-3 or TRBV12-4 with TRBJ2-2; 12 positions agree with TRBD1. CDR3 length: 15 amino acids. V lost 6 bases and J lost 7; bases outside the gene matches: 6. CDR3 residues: CASRGGQGADGELFF. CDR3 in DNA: TGTGCCAGCAGGGGGGGACAGGGGGCCGACGGGGAGCTGTTTTTT.

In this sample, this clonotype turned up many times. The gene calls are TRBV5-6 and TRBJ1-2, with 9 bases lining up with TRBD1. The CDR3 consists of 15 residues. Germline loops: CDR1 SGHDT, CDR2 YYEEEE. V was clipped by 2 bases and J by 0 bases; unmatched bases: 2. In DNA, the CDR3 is TGTGCCAGCAGCTTCCGGGACAGGGCTAACTATGGCTACACCTTC. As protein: CASSFRDRANYGYTF.

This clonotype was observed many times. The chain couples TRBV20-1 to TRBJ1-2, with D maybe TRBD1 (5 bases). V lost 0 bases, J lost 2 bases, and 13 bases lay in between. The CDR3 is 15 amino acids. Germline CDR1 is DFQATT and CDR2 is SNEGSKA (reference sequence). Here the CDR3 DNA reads TGCAGTGCTAGAGATCCTTACGGGGCCAACTATGGCTACACCTTC. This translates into CSARDPYGANYGYTF.

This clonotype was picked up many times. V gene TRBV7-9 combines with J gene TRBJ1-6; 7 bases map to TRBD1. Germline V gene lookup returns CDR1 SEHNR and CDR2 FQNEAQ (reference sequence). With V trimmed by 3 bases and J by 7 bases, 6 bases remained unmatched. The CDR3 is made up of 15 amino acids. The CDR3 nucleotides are TGTGCCAGCAGCTTCGGACAGGCGAGCAATTCACCCCTCCACTTT. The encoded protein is CASSFGQASNSPLHF.

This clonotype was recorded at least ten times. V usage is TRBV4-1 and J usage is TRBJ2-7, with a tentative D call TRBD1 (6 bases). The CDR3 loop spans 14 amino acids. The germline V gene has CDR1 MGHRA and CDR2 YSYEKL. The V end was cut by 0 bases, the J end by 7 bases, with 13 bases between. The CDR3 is CASSQEQGVWEQYF. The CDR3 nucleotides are TGCGCCAGCAGCCAAGAACAGGGAGTTTGGGAGCAGTACTTC.

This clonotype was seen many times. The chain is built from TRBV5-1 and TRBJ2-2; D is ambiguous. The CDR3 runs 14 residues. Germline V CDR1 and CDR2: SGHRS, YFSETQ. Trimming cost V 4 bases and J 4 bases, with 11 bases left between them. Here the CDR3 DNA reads TGCGCCAGCAGCATATTGCTGGGCACCGGGGAGCTGTTTTTT. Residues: CASSILLGTGELFF. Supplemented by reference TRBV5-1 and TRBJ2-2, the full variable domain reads KAGVTQTPRYLIKTRGQQVTLSCSPISGHRSVSWYQQTPGQGLQFLFEYFSETQRNKGNFPGRFSGRQFSNSRSEMNVSTLELGDSALYLCASSILLGTGELFFGEGSRLTVL.

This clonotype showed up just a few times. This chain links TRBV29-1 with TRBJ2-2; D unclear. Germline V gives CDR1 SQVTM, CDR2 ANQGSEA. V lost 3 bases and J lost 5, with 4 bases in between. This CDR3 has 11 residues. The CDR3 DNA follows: TGCAGCGTTGACTCTACCGGGGAGCTGTTTTTT. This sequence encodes CSVDSTGELFF.

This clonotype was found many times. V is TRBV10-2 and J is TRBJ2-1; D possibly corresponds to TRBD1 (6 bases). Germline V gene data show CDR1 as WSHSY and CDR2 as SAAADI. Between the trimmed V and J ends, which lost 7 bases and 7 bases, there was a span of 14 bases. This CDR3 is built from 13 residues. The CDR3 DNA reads TGCGCCAGCATAGATGCAGGGGTAAATGAGCAGTTCTTC. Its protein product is CASIDAGVNEQFF.

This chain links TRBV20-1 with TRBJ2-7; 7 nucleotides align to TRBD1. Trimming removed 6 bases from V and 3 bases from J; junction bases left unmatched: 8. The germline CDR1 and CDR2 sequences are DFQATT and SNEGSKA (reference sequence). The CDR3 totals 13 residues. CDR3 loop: CSAYIRDSYEQYF. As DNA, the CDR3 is TGCAGTGCCTACATCCGGGACAGCTACGAGCAGTACTTC.

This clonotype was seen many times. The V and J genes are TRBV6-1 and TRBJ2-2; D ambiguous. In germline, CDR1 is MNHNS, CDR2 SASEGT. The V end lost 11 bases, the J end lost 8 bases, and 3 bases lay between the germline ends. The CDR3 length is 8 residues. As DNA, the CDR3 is TGTGCCGGTGGGGAGCTGTTTTTT. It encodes CAGGELFF.

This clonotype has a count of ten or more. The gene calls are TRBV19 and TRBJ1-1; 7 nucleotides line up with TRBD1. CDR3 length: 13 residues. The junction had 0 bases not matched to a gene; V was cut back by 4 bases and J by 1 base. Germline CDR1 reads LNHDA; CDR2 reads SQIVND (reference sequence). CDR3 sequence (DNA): TGTGCCAGTAGTACAGGGGGGAACACTGAAGCTTTCTTT. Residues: CASSTGGNTEAFF.